This T cell receptor (beta chain) was profiled in a study of beta chain features in type 1 diabetes. Study in general: Examination of sorted cells across all samples involved approximately 100,000,000 cells.

Comment on this clone: What it binds is unknown.

Study results and limitations: There was a moderate but significant shortening of TCRB CDR3s in all four CD4+ subsets of Type 1 diabetes patients.

Expressed TCRB transcripts got sequenced, as all isolated RNA was reverse transcribed. Some clones are missing from TCRdb's copy, which holds only in-frame ones; the method was immunoSEQ multiplex PCR. The data contain under 850,000 clones, around an eighth of them singletons. The germline CDR1 and CDR2 sequences are SGDLS and YYNGEE. The CDR3 spans 17 residues. V dropped 4 bases and J dropped 3; count of bases not matched to a gene: 14. The receptor was derived from a man aged 18 to 29 with type 1 diabetes. The sample was naive CD4+ T cells from blood. The chain couples TRBV9 to TRBJ1-2, with 8 bases matching TRBD1. The CDR3 is CASSSRTGLVGDYGYTF. DNA of the CDR3: TGTGCCAGCAGCAGCCGGACAGGGTTAGTCGGAGACTATGGCTACACCTTC.